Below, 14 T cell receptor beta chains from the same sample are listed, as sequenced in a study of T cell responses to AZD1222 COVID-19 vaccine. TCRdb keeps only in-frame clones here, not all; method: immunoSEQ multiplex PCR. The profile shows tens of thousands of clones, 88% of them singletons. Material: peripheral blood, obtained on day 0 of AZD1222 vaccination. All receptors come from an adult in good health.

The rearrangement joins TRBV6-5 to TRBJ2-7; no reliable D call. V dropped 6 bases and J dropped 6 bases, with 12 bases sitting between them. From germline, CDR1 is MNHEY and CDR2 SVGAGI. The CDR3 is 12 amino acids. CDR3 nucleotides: TGTGCCAGCAGGGGAATTACCGGCGAGCAGTACTTC. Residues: CASRGITGEQYF.

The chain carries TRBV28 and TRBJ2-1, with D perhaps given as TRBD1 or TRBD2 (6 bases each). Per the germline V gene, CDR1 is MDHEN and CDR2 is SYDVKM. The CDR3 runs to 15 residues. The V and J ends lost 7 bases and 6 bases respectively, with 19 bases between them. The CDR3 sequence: CASTPGGGPINEQFF. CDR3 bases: TGTGCCAGCACCCCCGGAGGGGGGCCGATCAATGAGCAGTTCTTC.

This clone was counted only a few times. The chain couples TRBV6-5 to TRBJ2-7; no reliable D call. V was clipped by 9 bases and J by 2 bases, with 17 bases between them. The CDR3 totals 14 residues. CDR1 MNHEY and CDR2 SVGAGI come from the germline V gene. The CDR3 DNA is TGTGCCAGGGCTTCGTTAGGCGAAGCCTACGAGCAGTACTTC. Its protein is CARASLGEAYEQYF.

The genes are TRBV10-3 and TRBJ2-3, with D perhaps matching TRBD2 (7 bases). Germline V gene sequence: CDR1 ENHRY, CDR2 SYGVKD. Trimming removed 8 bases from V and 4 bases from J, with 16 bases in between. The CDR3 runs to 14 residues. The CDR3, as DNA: TGTGCCATCGCAAGACTAGGGGGGGCAGATACGCAGTATTTT. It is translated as CAIARLGGADTQYF.

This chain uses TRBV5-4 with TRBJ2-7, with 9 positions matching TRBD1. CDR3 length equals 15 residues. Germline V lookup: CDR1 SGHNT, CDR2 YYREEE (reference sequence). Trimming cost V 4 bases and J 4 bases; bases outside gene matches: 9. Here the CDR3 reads CASSSGQGFQYEQYF. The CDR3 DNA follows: TGTGCCAGCAGCAGCGGACAGGGGTTCCAGTACGAGCAGTACTTC.

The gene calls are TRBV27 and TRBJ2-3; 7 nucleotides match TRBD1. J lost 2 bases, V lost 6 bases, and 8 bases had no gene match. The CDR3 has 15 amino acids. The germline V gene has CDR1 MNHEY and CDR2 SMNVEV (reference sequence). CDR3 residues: CASSIGDRNTDTQYF. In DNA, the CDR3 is TGTGCCAGCAGCATCGGGGACAGAAACACAGATACGCAGTATTTT.

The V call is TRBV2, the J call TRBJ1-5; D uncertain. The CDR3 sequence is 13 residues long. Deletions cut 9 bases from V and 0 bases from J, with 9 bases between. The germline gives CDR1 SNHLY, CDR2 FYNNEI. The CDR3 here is CASDRDSNQPQHF. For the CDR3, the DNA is TGTGCCAGTGATAGGGATAGCAATCAGCCCCAGCATTTT.

The CDR3 reads CASSQDRWRLAQYF. In DNA form, the CDR3 reads TGTGCCAGCAGCCAGGATCGGTGGCGTCTGGCCCAGTACTTC. This chain joins TRBV3-1 (or the pseudogene TRBV3-2) and TRBJ2-5; D ambiguous. Trimming removed 3 bases from V and 9 bases from J, with 17 bases in between. The germline V gene encodes CDR1 LGHDT and CDR2 YNNKEL (reference sequence). This CDR3 is built from 14 residues.

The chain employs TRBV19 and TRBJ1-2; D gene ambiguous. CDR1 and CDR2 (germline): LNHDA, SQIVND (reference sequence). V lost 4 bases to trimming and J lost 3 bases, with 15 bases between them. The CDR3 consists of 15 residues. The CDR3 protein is CASSTLGGLDYGYTF. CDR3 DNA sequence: TGTGCCAGTAGTACACTGGGAGGGTTGGACTATGGCTACACCTTC.

CDR3 in DNA: TGTGCCAGTAGTATCGTTCCGGGGGCTGACGAGCAGTACTTC. It encodes CASSIVPGADEQYF. V usage is TRBV19 and J usage is TRBJ2-7; TRBD1 or TRBD2 may be the D gene (6 bases each). The length of the CDR3 is 14 residues. CDR1 and CDR2 (germline): LNHDA, SQIVND (reference sequence). With 3 bases removed from V and 5 bases from J, the gap between germline ends came to 14 bases.

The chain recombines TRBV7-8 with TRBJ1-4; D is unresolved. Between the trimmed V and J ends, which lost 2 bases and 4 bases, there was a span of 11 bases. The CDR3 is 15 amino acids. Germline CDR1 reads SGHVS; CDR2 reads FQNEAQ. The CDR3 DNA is TGTGCCAGCAGCTTATCGGTCAACAGTAATGAAAAACTGTTTTTT. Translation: CASSLSVNSNEKLFF. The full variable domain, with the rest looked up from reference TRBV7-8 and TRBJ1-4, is GAGVSQSPRYKVAKRGQDVALRCDPISGHVSLFWYQQALGQGPEFLTYFQNEAQLDKSGLPSDRFFAERPEGSVSTLKIQRTQQEDSAVYLCASSLSVNSNEKLFFGSGTQLSVL.

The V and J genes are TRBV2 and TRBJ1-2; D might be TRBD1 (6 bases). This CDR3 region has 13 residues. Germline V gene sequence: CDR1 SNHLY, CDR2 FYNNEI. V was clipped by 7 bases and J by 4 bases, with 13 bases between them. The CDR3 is CASNKGDGYGYTF. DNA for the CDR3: TGTGCCAGCAATAAGGGGGATGGCTATGGCTACACCTTC.

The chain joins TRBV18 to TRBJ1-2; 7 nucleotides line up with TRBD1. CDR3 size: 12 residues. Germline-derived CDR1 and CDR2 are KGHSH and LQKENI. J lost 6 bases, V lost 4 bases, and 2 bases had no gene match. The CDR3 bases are TGTGCCAGCTCACTCGGACAGGATGGCTACACCTTC. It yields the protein CASSLGQDGYTF.

CDR3 region: CASSLEGANGYTF. CDR3 nucleotide sequence: TGCGCCAGCAGCTTGGAGGGGGCTAACGGCTACACCTTC. J is TRBJ1-2 and V is TRBV5-1, with 7 bases aligning to TRBD1. The CDR3 length is 13 residues. Per germline, CDR1 SGHRS and CDR2 YFSETQ. The V segment lost 0 bases and the J segment 8 bases; nucleotides outside the gene matches: 4.